The T cell receptor beta chain described here comes from a study of blood T cells in healthy people across ages. In the study overall: The capture of about one barcoded beta molecule per two T cells was achieved by template switching.

Study conclusions and caveats: Roughly linear age-related decline in beta diversity appeared, significant by age approximately 41. Diversity figures based on one million T cells were deemed too low.

V trimming: 5 bases; J trimming: 4 bases; junction bases outside the gene matches: 13. Germline CDR1 and CDR2: MNHEY and SVGEGT. The CDR3 consists of 16 residues. Note on this clonotype: Its antigen remains unknown.

Primed by a sample-barcoded 5' primer and a J-beta primer mix, a second PCR proceeded for 7 to 11 cycles. From the 5' RACE reads, TCRdb called clonotypes with MiXCR, one entry per CDR3 protein. The sample includes 800,000 or so distinct CDR3 sequences, 62% of them seen just once. This clonotype originated in a man aged 30 to 45 in good health. Sequencing was carried out using blood. The chain is built from TRBV6-2 or TRBV6-3 and TRBJ1-2, with 7 bases lining up with TRBD1. CDR3 in amino acids: CASSTATGRSGYGYTF. The CDR3 DNA sequence: TGTGCCAGCAGTACGGCGACAGGGAGAAGCGGCTATGGCTACACCTTC.